The 23 T cell receptor beta chains below come from one sample, sequenced in a study of vaccination effects on CD4 cells after COVID-19 (dated 2022 in TCRdb). After about 9 days of culture, CD4+ T cells were isolated with the EasySep CD4+ T cell isolation kit. PCR-confirmed SARS-CoV-2 infection had occurred in convalescent patients between March and December 2020, before the Alpha, Beta and Delta variants emerged in the United States. Two doses of either the BNT162b2 or the mRNA-1273 mRNA SARS-CoV-2 vaccine were administered to participants. Antigen specificity for these receptors is unknown. Receptor libraries were prepared by the immunoSEQ multiplex PCR assay. Entries here come from immuneACCESS through TCRdb and include only in-frame sequences with V and J called. Some clones fail to appear in such tables; in the studies checked, an unresolved V gene covers under half of the shortfall, and the cause of the remainder is unknown. The sample table lists some 40,000 clones, 76% of them with a count of one. 3.6% of the sample is in the top ten clones.

The specimen was CD4+ T cells from PBMCs cultured without peptide, collected after COVID-19 vaccination. All receptors come from a human donor who had a prior SARS-CoV-2 infection.

In this sample, this clone turned up once. The chain has TRBV30 and TRBJ1-1; D ambiguous. Germline assignment: CDR1 GTSNPN and CDR2 SVGIG (reference sequence). The CDR3 extends over 11 amino acids. Trimming removed 2 bases at V and 6 bases at J, with 7 bases between. The CDR3 DNA sequence: TGTGCCTGGAGTCGGGCGGCTGAAGCTTTCTTT. Protein sequence: CAWSRAAEAFF.

The rearrangement joins TRBV11-3 to TRBJ1-1; TRBD1 agrees at 8 bases. V was clipped by 7 bases and J by 5 bases; unmatched bases: 6. From germline, CDR1 is SGHNT and CDR2 YENEEA. This CDR3 has 13 residues. DNA of the CDR3: TGTGCCAGCACTAGCAGGGGGCGGACTGAAGCTTTCTTT. The encoded protein is CASTSRGRTEAFF.

The CDR3 region has the DNA TGTGCCAGCAGCCAACGCTTGGGACAATTCTCTGGGGCCAACGTCCTGACTTTC. This encodes CASSQRLGQFSGANVLTF. The chain has TRBV4-2 and TRBJ2-6, with D possibly TRBD1 on 6 matching bases. Trimming took off 2 bases at V and 0 bases at J, with 14 bases between the two ends. The CDR3 is 18 residues long. CDR1 is LGHNA, CDR2 YNFKEQ, per germline.

This clone was observed a few times. The chain carries TRBV10-1 and TRBJ1-4, with D perhaps matching TRBD1 (6 bases). The V end lost 6 bases, the J end lost 1 base, and 9 bases lay between the germline ends. The CDR3 totals 14 residues. The germline V gene encodes CDR1 WNHNN and CDR2 SYGVQD (reference sequence). For the CDR3, the DNA is TGCGCCAGCAGACCGGACAGAACTAATGAAAAACTGTTTTTT. It specifies CASRPDRTNEKLFF.

The rearrangement uses TRBV5-1 and TRBJ2-7; 10 bases align to TRBD2. Trimming cost V 4 bases and J 2 bases; bases outside gene matches: 3. This CDR3 comprises 14 residues. CDR1 and CDR2 (germline): SGHRS, YFSETQ. In nucleotides, the CDR3 is TGCGCCAGCAGCCTAGCGGGAGCCCCCTACGAGCAGTACTTC. Amino acids: CASSLAGAPYEQYF. The full variable domain, in which reference TRBV5-1 and TRBJ2-7 provide the parts outside the CDR3, is KAGVTQTPRYLIKTRGQQVTLSCSPISGHRSVSWYQQTPGQGLQFLFEYFSETQRNKGNFPGRFSGRQFSNSRSEMNVSTLELGDSALYLCASSLAGAPYEQYFGPGTRLTVT.

By proportion, this clone is medium-sized. Other nucleotide sequences in the sample specify the same CDR3. This chain links TRBV6-5 with TRBJ2-5; D perhaps matches TRBD1 (6 bases). Deletions cut 0 bases from V and 4 bases from J, with 12 bases between. Germline CDR1 and CDR2: MNHEY and SVGAGI. The CDR3 has 15 amino acids. CDR3 region: CASSYSTGNRETQYF. CDR3 nucleotides: TGTGCCAGCAGTTACTCAACAGGGAACCGAGAGACCCAGTACTTC.

This sequence joins TRBV7-3 and TRBJ1-1; the D is unclear. The CDR3 is 13 residues long. V lost 4 bases and J lost 5, with 11 bases in between. Germline V gene data show CDR1 as SGHTA and CDR2 as FQGTGA. CDR3 protein: CASSSTGRTEAFF. The CDR3 DNA follows: TGTGCCAGCAGCTCTACCGGGAGAACTGAAGCTTTCTTT.

This clone is a singleton in its sample. This sequence joins TRBV18 and TRBJ1-3; unclear D gene. Per germline, CDR1 KGHSH and CDR2 LQKENI. Trimming removed 6 bases from V and 4 bases from J, with 16 bases in between. The CDR3 totals 15 residues. DNA of the CDR3: TGTGCCAGCTCCCCTAGTCTGGACCGGGGAAACACCATATATTTT. Its translation is CASSPSLDRGNTIYF.

The chain employs TRBV7-3 and TRBJ1-2, with TRBD1 matching over 8 bases. The CDR3 has 18 residues. V was pared by 2 bases and J by 8 bases, with 19 bases of the junction left unmatched. CDR1 SGHTA and CDR2 FQGTGA come from the germline V gene. The CDR3 loop reads CASSLVLPGGVIWRGYTF. The CDR3 region has the DNA TGTGCCAGCAGCTTAGTCCTGCCAGGGGGCGTCATATGGCGCGGCTACACCTTC.

The rearrangement joins TRBV30 to TRBJ1-3, with D perhaps matching TRBD1 (6 bases). In germline, CDR1 is GTSNPN, CDR2 SVGIG (reference sequence). The V and J ends lost 4 bases and 0 bases respectively, with 10 bases between them. The CDR3 totals 14 residues. The CDR3 loop is CAWNTGHSGNTIYF. For the CDR3, the DNA is TGTGCCTGGAATACAGGGCACTCTGGAAACACCATATATTTT.

The J gene is TRBJ2-3, the V gene TRBV20-1; 7 nucleotides align to TRBD2. The CDR3 has 13 residues. Germline trimming cut 3 bases from V and 5 bases from J; bases unmatched to any gene: 5. The germline CDR1 and CDR2 sequences are DFQATT and SNEGSKA (reference sequence). Written as DNA, the CDR3 is TGCAGTGCTAGTAAGCGGGGAAAAGATACGCAGTATTTT. Its protein product is CSASKRGKDTQYF.

The chain combines TRBV2 with TRBJ2-3, with 12 bases matching TRBD2. This CDR3 has 16 residues. The germline CDR1 and CDR2 sequences are SNHLY and FYNNEI. The trim removed 8 bases at V and 2 bases at J, leaving 8 bases unmatched. The CDR3 nucleotides read TGTGCCAGCGGACGACTAGCGGGAGACCTCACAGATACGCAGTATTTT. Amino acids: CASGRLAGDLTDTQYF.

Note on this clone: The junction departs from germline at one end; a sequencing error may be responsible. V is TRBV12-5 and J is TRBJ2-2; D call uncertain. From germline, CDR1 is LGHNT and CDR2 FRNRAP. This CDR3 has 15 amino acids. The CDR3 coding sequence is TGTGCTAGTTGTTTGTCGGTTCTTGGGACCGGGGAGCTGTTTTTT. Protein sequence: CASCLSVLGTGELFF. The variable domain in full, completed from reference TRBV12-5 and TRBJ2-2, reads DARVTQTPRHKVTEMGQEVTMRCQPILGHNTVFWYRQTMMQGLELLAYFRNRAPLDDSGMPKDRFSAEMPDATLATLKIQPSEPRDSAVYFCASCLSVLGTGELFFGEGSRLTVL.

The chain recombines TRBV19 with TRBJ2-1; the match to TRBD1 covers 8 bases. Unmatched junction bases numbered 7, after V lost 5 bases and J lost 10 bases. The CDR3 is 13 residues long. Germline CDR1 is LNHDA and CDR2 is SQIVND (reference sequence). The CDR3 protein is CASSDTGGSEQFF. Written as DNA, the CDR3 is TGTGCCAGTAGTGACACAGGGGGATCCGAGCAGTTCTTC.

V usage is TRBV6-5 and J usage is TRBJ1-6; maybe TRBD1 (6 bases). Trimming removed 4 bases from V and 14 bases from J, with 24 bases in between. The CDR3 has 16 amino acids. Germline CDR1 and CDR2: MNHEY and SVGAGI. Written as DNA, the CDR3 is TGTGCCAGCAGTTCGGAGCAGCAGGGACAACCCTCGGCCCTCCACTTT. The encoded protein is CASSSEQQGQPSALHF.

The chain has TRBV24-1 and TRBJ2-3; 10 bases are shared with TRBD1. With 2 bases clipped from V and 2 bases from J, the junction kept 6 bases outside the gene matches. CDR1 KGHDR and CDR2 SFDVKD come from the germline V gene. The CDR3 totals 17 residues. DNA of the CDR3: TGTGCCACCAGTGATTCCTCCGGGACAGGGGCCACAGATACGCAGTATTTT. Translating gives CATSDSSGTGATDTQYF.

The chain joins TRBV2 to TRBJ1-5; 8 nucleotides align to TRBD1. The trim removed 1 base at V and 2 bases at J, leaving 4 bases unmatched. Germline CDR1 and CDR2: SNHLY and FYNNEI. The CDR3 is 16 residues long. CDR3 sequence reads: CASSEGRGLGNQPQHF. The CDR3 coding sequence is TGTGCCAGCAGTGAAGGCAGGGGGCTGGGCAATCAGCCCCAGCATTTT.

V and J are TRBV5-6 and TRBJ2-5; a weak D match, TRBD2 (5 bases). V was clipped by 4 bases and J by 4 bases, with 14 bases between them. The CDR3 runs to 14 residues. Germline-derived CDR1 and CDR2 are SGHDT and YYEEEE. CDR3 sequence: CASSPDPRGETQYF. The CDR3 DNA reads as TGTGCCAGCAGCCCGGACCCCCGGGGAGAGACCCAGTACTTC.

The gene calls are TRBV11-2 and TRBJ2-7; D uncertain. CDR3 length equals 14 residues. The germline gives CDR1 SGHAT, CDR2 FQNNGV. V lost 2 bases to trimming and J lost 0 bases, with 8 bases between them. The CDR3 nucleotides are TGTGCCAGCAGCTTACTGCGAACCTCCTACGAGCAGTACTTC. It specifies CASSLLRTSYEQYF.

The J gene is TRBJ2-2, the V gene TRBV7-3; 8 positions agree with TRBD2. The V gene's germline CDR1 is SGHTA and CDR2 FQGTGA. This CDR3 contains 15 residues. V shed 5 bases, J shed 4 bases, and the junction held 6 bases outside the gene matches. The CDR3 bases are TGTGCCAGCAGCACATCCGGGACTAGCACCGGGGAGCTGTTTTTT. It is translated as CASSTSGTSTGELFF. The whole variable domain, filled in from reference TRBV7-3 and TRBJ2-2, reads GAGVSQTPSNKVTEKGKYVELRCDPISGHTALYWYRQSLGQGPEFLIYFQGTGAADDSGLPNDRFFAVRPEGSVSTLKIQRTERGDSAVYLCASSTSGTSTGELFFGEGSRLTVL.

The rearrangement links TRBV7-9 to TRBJ2-7; the D is unclear. This CDR3 spans 13 amino acids. The ends were cut back, 2 bases at V and 12 bases at J, with 17 bases in the middle. Germline CDR1 reads SEHNR; CDR2 reads FQNEAQ (reference sequence). As DNA, the CDR3 is TGTGCCAGCAGCTTACGTTGGGGAAACGTCCTGTACTTC. Protein: CASSLRWGNVLYF.

V usage is TRBV9 and J usage is TRBJ2-2, with D possibly matching TRBD1 (5 bases). Germline V lookup: CDR1 SGDLS, CDR2 YYNGEE. The ends were cut back, 4 bases at V and 4 bases at J, with 17 bases in the middle. This CDR3 has 16 residues. The CDR3 is CASSFDPRGATGELFF. The CDR3 bases are TGTGCCAGCAGCTTCGATCCAAGGGGCGCCACCGGGGAGCTGTTTTTT.

This clone occurred once. The chain links TRBV28 to TRBJ1-1; tentative D call: TRBD1 (5 bases). There are 12 residues in the CDR3. Deletions cut 5 bases from V and 5 bases from J, with 9 bases between. The germline V gene has CDR1 MDHEN and CDR2 SYDVKM. The CDR3 region is CASSTQVTEAFF. The CDR3 nucleotides read TGTGCCAGCAGTACACAGGTAACTGAAGCTTTCTTT.